This TCR beta chain is from a study of CD8 T cells in ankylosing spondylitis listed by TCRdb under 2017. Turning to the overall study: T cell receptor beta repertoires were profiled in healthy donors and ankylosing spondylitis patients so that disease-linked TCR variants could be found. The whole study cohort included 85 to 120 healthy donors and about two dozen ankylosing spondylitis patients. Peripheral blood was sampled, and synovial fluid was additionally collected from ankylosing spondylitis patients. Here is what the overall study found, with its caveats: Some motif variants had previously been reported in the synovial fluid and blood of reactive arthritis patients, which suggests shared mechanisms of disease initiation. Blood from ankylosing spondylitis patients appeared to be characterized by a TCR beta motif composed of under ten highly homologous amino acid variants. A CD8+ phenotype was shown by the disease-linked clones, which were found at relatively low frequencies in peripheral blood. The disease-linked clones were reported to be significantly enriched in matched synovial fluid samples from ankylosing spondylitis patients.

From the cysteine through the phenylalanine, the CDR3 covers 16 amino acids. CDR3 DNA is the only sequence kept; it has 48 bases, read in frame from the first base. The junction shows trimming of 6 bases on V and 2 bases on J, plus 17 bases between the germline ends. Looking up the germline V gene (reference sequence) yields CDR1 DFQATT and CDR2 SNEGSKA. These reads were obtained on an Illumina HiSeq 2500. Quantitative 5'-RACE with molecular barcodes was used to prepare TCR beta libraries. For the original study's pipeline: Disease-linked TCR variants were identified with a new computational method built on a probabilistic model of VDJ rearrangement. The public sequencing data were trimmed at Q25 with fastp and processed into clonotypes with MiXCR by TCRdb, which kept only in-frame beta chains. Every distinct CDR3 protein forms one entry, paired with its most common genes and DNA. The V and J calls here are based on TCRdb, not the publication. In all, the sample holds under 450,000 distinct CDR3 sequences, and roughly 20% of those were seen once. The ten most abundant clones make up roughly 13% of the sample.

In its sample, this clonotype was seen many times. This receptor's antigen is unknown. The record has no base qualities; no much larger clone is one base away. The TCR was taken from a male donor with ankylosing spondylitis or in good health (not recorded which). Source material: blood, either unsorted or a sorted T cell fraction (not recorded which). In this chain, TRBV20-1 is recombined with TRBJ2-6; the D segment could be TRBD1, given 5 matching bases. The CDR3 region reads CSAEYPQGTGANVLTF. The DNA sequence is given as TGCAGTGCCGAATACCCCCAGGGTACTGGGGCCAACGTCCTGACTTTC.